This TCR beta chain was profiled in a study of beta chain features in type 1 diabetes. Expressed TCRB transcripts got sequenced, as all isolated RNA was reverse transcribed. TCRdb's table, derived via immunoSEQ multiplex PCR, lists solely in-frame clones and lacks some. The sample shows around 250,000 clones, about 14% of them seen only once. For this clone: What it recognizes is unknown.

Markers CD45RO/CCR7/CD25/CD127/CD95/CD27 served to sort CD4+ naive, central memory, regulatory and stem cell-like memory cells. The germline V gene has CDR1 SEHNR and CDR2 FQNEAQ (reference sequence). This CDR3 spans 14 amino acids. Trimming took 5 bases from V and 5 from J; bases not matched to a gene: 7. Study-level points and caveats: The study found moderately but significantly shorter TCRB CDR3s in all four CD4+ subsets of Type 1 diabetes patients.

This TCR came from a man aged 30-40 years with type 1 diabetes. Sequencing was carried out using naive CD4+ T cells from blood. The chain carries TRBV7-9 and TRBJ1-2, with TRBD1 matching 8 bases. CDR3 region: CASSARDRTYGYTF. As DNA, the CDR3 is TGTGCCAGCAGCGCCCGGGACAGGACATATGGCTACACCTTC.